Below, 16 T cell receptor beta chains from the same sample are listed, as sequenced in a study of CD8+CD57+ T cells in acquired aplastic anemia. Profiles of TCR beta VDJ and CDR3 were generated from a genomic DNA template. Each CDR3 protein is one row after TCRdb ran MiXCR on the reads. The data contain about 200,000 distinct CDR3 sequences, about half of them seen just once; the ten biggest clones take up about 20%. Patients chosen for sequencing had CD8+CD57+ cells that had expanded, as shown by flow cytometry. The sequenced sample consisted of sorted CD4+, CD8+, or CD8+CD57+ T cells (not recorded which) from PBMCs. These receptors came from a human donor with aplastic anemia.

This clonotype was seen many times. This chain uses TRBV20-1 with TRBJ1-2; a weak D match, TRBD1 (6 bases). Trimming took 3 bases from V and 8 from J, leaving 16 bases between them. This CDR3 spans 13 amino acids. Germline assignment: CDR1 DFQATT and CDR2 SNEGSKA (reference sequence). CDR3 residues: CSASVQGFGGYTF. The CDR3 DNA reads as TGCAGTGCTAGTGTACAGGGTTTCGGCGGCTACACCTTC.

This clonotype was picked up one time. This chain connects TRBV10-1 to TRBJ2-3, with TRBD1 matching 10 bases. Germline CDR1 is WNHNN and CDR2 is SYGVQD (reference sequence). Trimming removed 4 bases from V and 5 bases from J; junction bases left unmatched: 6. CDR3 length: 15 amino acids. The CDR3: CASSASGTGEDTQYF. CDR3 DNA: TGCGCCAGCAGTGCTTCAGGGACAGGGGAAGATACGCAGTATTTT.

As for this clonotype: At one boundary the junction diverges from the germline segment, which might be a read error. The chain employs TRBV10-1 and TRBJ2-3; D is possibly TRBD2 (7 bases). The CDR3 contains 12 residues. CDR1 is WNHNN and CDR2 is SYGVQD in the germline V gene (reference sequence). The DNA for the CDR3 is TGCGCCAGCGGGGGGGCGACAGATACGCGGTATTTT. Protein sequence: CASGGATDTRYF.

In this sample, this clonotype turned up many times. This sequence joins TRBV6-1 and TRBJ1-2; TRBD1 agrees at 8 bases. This CDR3 has 13 residues. V lost 6 bases to trimming and J lost 5 bases; unmatched junction nucleotides: 5. Per germline, CDR1 MNHNS and CDR2 SASEGT. The CDR3 DNA reads TGTGCCAGCAGCCGCGACAGGGGTTATGGCTACACCTTC. Translation gives CASSRDRGYGYTF.

The rearrangement links TRBV20-1 to TRBJ1-2; weak D call: TRBD1 (6 bases). Germline V CDR1 and CDR2: DFQATT, SNEGSKA (reference sequence). Trimming cost V 5 bases and J 7 bases, with 17 bases left between them. There are 13 residues in the CDR3. The CDR3 sequence: CSAYREGGGGYTF. CDR3 DNA: TGCAGTGCTTACAGGGAGGGTGGAGGTGGCTACACCTTC.

This chain connects TRBV20-1 to TRBJ1-6, with unresolved D. This CDR3 comprises 13 residues. Trimming removed 1 base from V and 4 bases from J, with 5 bases in between. Looked up from germline, CDR1 is DFQATT and CDR2 is SNEGSKA (reference sequence). This CDR3 reads CSARGPYNSPLHF. DNA of the CDR3: TGCAGTGCTAGAGGGCCTTATAATTCACCCCTCCACTTT.

This clonotype was detected ten times or more. This rearrangement joins TRBV4-1 to TRBJ1-1, with D possibly matching TRBD1 (6 bases). Germline CDR1 reads MGHRA; CDR2 reads YSYEKL. V was pared by 3 bases and J by 0 bases, with 14 bases between. This CDR3 region has 16 residues. The CDR3 protein is CASSHRRDTMNTEAFF. The CDR3 DNA sequence: TGCGCCAGCAGCCATCGCCGGGACACGATGAACACTGAAGCTTTCTTT.

The gene calls are TRBV9 and TRBJ1-1; D remains ambiguous. Germline values: CDR1 SGDLS, CDR2 YYNGEE. V dropped 3 bases and J dropped 2 bases, with 8 bases sitting between them. The CDR3 length is 13 residues. CDR3 residues: CASSAGSNTEAFF. As DNA, the CDR3 is TGTGCCAGCAGCGCGGGCTCCAACACTGAAGCTTTCTTT.

This chain links TRBV24-1 with TRBJ2-2; D is undetermined. This CDR3 has 13 residues. CDR1 and CDR2 from the germline V gene are KGHDR and SFDVKD. The germline V and J ends were trimmed by 3 bases and 0 bases, with 1 base remaining between them. The CDR3 here is CATSDTNTGELFF. CDR3 DNA sequence: TGTGCCACCAGTGATACGAACACCGGGGAGCTGTTTTTT.

The table lists this clonotype with a count of one. A read error is possible here, since a much larger clone lies one base away. The chain has TRBV2 and TRBJ2-7; 8 positions match TRBD2. The CDR3 is made up of 14 amino acids. The germline V gene has CDR1 SNHLY and CDR2 FYNNEI. The CDR3 reads CASRPTSGSYEQHF. The CDR3, as DNA: TGTGCCAGCAGACCAACTAGCGGCTCCTACGAGCAGCACTTC.

The genes are TRBV20-1 and TRBJ2-7, with D hard to call. V lost 6 bases and J lost 9, with 21 bases in between. This CDR3 has 13 amino acids. The germline CDR1 and CDR2 sequences are DFQATT and SNEGSKA (reference sequence). The CDR3 coding sequence is TGCAGTGCAGTTTGGACGGATCCCGCCGGGCAGTACTTC. This codes for CSAVWTDPAGQYF.

The chain uses TRBV7-2 and TRBJ2-3; D gene ambiguous. Trimming shortened V by 1 base and J by 4 bases, and 9 bases separated the two germline ends. Per the germline V gene, CDR1 is SGHTA and CDR2 is FQGNSA. The CDR3 spans 14 residues. CDR3 DNA sequence: TGTGCCAGCAGCTTAGAGCGTAGGGCAGATACGCAGTATTTT. Translation gives CASSLERRADTQYF. The full variable domain, in which reference TRBV7-2 and TRBJ2-3 provide the parts outside the CDR3, is GAGVSQSPSNKVTEKGKDVELRCDPISGHTALYWYRQSLGQGLEFLIYFQGNSAPDKSGLPSDRFSAERTGGSVSTLTIQRTQQEDSAVYLCASSLERRADTQYFGPGTRLTVL.

The chain joins TRBV3-1 to TRBJ2-3, with D perhaps TRBD2 (5 bases). CDR1 LGHDT and CDR2 YNNKEL come from the germline V gene (reference sequence). The CDR3 is 15 amino acids. V lost 4 bases to trimming and J lost 0 bases, with 11 bases between them. CDR3 amino acids: CASSRGFGSTDTQYF. The DNA of the CDR3 is TGTGCCAGCAGCCGAGGGTTCGGGAGCACAGATACGCAGTATTTT.

This clonotype was seen repeatedly, ten times or more. The J gene is TRBJ1-5, the V gene TRBV20-1; D gene unclear. The CDR3 loop spans 15 amino acids. CDR1 is DFQATT, CDR2 SNEGSKA, per germline (reference sequence). V was shortened by 4 bases and J by 6 bases, with 19 bases between the two germline ends. The CDR3 DNA reads as TGCAGTGCTACTCTTGGTAGAGGGTCGAGTCAGCCCCAGCATTTT. Amino acids: CSATLGRGSSQPQHF.

V and J are TRBV20-1 and TRBJ1-4; D possibly corresponds to TRBD1 (5 bases). V was shortened by 6 bases and J by 0 bases, with 11 bases between the two germline ends. The CDR3 spans 14 residues. Germline V gene lookup returns CDR1 DFQATT and CDR2 SNEGSKA (reference sequence). CDR3 residues: CSAGKGSTNEKLFF. The CDR3 DNA is TGCAGTGCCGGGAAGGGGTCAACTAATGAAAAACTGTTTTTT.

The chain combines TRBV5-5 with TRBJ2-7, with a tentative D call TRBD2 (6 bases). The CDR3 sequence is 13 residues long. Germline CDR1 reads SGHKS; CDR2 reads YYEKEE (reference sequence). V was trimmed by 2 bases and J by 6 bases, leaving 12 bases between them. Here the CDR3 reads CASSFSGGTEQYF. The CDR3 DNA is TGTGCCAGCAGCTTTTCAGGAGGGACCGAGCAGTACTTC.